This T cell receptor (beta chain) was retrieved from a study of cytomegalovirus exposure and HLA in healthy donors. From germline, CDR1 is SGHAT and CDR2 FQNNGV. J gave up 3 bases and V 4 bases, and 5 bases lay outside the gene matches. This CDR3 contains 14 residues. Amplification used 60 Vbeta primers and 13 Jbeta primers. Libraries were prepared by immunoSEQ multiplex PCR; TCRdb keeps only in-frame clonotypes and omits some of them. Of fewer than 300,000 clones listed, roughly 80% are singletons. Every donor was a healthy person donating bone marrow. In the case of this clone: No antigen is known for it.

Findings of the study overall: The study designated 150 or so TCR beta chains cytomegalovirus-associated.

The receptor comes from a girl under 10 years old in good health and CMV-seronegative. This chain joins TRBV11-2 and TRBJ2-7; 8 bases are shared with TRBD1. Source material: PBMCs. The CDR3 region is CASSSGTGRYEQYF. In nucleotides, the CDR3 is TGTGCCAGCAGCTCCGGGACAGGACGCTACGAGCAGTACTTC.